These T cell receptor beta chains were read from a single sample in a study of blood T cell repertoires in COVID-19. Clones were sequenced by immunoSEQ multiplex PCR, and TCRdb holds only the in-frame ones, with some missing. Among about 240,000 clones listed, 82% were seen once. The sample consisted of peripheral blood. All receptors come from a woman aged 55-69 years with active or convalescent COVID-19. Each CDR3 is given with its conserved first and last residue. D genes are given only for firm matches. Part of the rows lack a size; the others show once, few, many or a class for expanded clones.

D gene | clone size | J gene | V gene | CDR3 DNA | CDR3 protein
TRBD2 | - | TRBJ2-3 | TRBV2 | TGTGCCAGCAGTTGGAGTTGGGGAGGGACAGATACGCAGTATTTT | CASSWSWGGTDTQYF
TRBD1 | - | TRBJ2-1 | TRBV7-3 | TGTGCCAGCAGCACTGGGGACAGGGGGCTTTACAATGAGCAGTTCTTC | CASSTGDRGLYNEQFF
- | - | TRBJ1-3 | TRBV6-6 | TGTGCCAGCAAAGAGGGTAGTGGAAACACCATATATTTT | CASKEGSGNTIYF
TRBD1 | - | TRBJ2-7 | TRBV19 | TGTGCCAGTAAAGGGACAGGGCTTTACGAGCAGTACTTC | CASKGTGLYEQYF
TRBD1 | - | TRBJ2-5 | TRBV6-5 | TGTGCCAGCAAAATATTGGACAGGGGTCTTGAGACCCAGTACTTC | CASKILDRGLETQYF
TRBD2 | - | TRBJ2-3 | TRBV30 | TGTGCCTGGTGTAGCGGGGGGACAGATACGCAGTATTTT | CAWCSGGTDTQYF
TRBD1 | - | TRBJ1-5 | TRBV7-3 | TGTGCCAGCAGCTTCTTCAGGGGGGTATATAGCAATCAGCCCCAGCATTTT | CASSFFRGVYSNQPQHF
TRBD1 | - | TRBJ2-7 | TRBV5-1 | TGCGCCAGCAGCTTGGGGCAGGGGGAAGGGTACGAGCAGTACTTC | CASSLGQGEGYEQYF
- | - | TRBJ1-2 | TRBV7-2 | TGTGCCAGCAGCGGACAAGGTTATGGCTACACCTTC | CASSGQGYGYTF
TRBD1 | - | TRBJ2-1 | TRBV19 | TGTGCCAGTAGTATTGGGGGACAGGGGGCAGGGAATGAGCAGTTCTTC | CASSIGGQGAGNEQFF
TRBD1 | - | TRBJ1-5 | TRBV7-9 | TGTGCCAGCAGCTTAGCGTCCGGGACAGGGTTGGGTCAGCCCCAGCATTTT | CASSLASGTGLGQPQHF
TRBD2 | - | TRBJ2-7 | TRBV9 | TGTGCCAGCAGCGTAGCGGGGGGGGCCGAGCAGTACTTC | CASSVAGGAEQYF
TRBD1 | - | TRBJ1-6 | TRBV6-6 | TGTGCCAGCAGTGGGACAGGGGAAGATTCACCCCTCCACTTT | CASSGTGEDSPLHF
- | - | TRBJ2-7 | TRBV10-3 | TGTGCCATCAGTGATCTCTACGAGCAGTACTTC | CAISDLYEQYF
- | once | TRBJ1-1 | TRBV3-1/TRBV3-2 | TGTGCCAGCAGCCAAAGGAGTGACACTGAAGCTTTCTTT | CASSQRSDTEAFF
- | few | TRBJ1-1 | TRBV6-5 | TGTGCCAGCAGGCACCAGAAGAACACTGAAGCTTTCTTT | CASRHQKNTEAFF
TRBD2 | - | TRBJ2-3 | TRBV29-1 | TGCAGCGTCACCCTTGGCGGGGGGAGCACAGATACGCAGTATTTT | CSVTLGGGSTDTQYF
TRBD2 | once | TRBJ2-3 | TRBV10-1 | TGCGCCAGCAGTGAGTGTGGTAGCGGGGGGGCAAATACGCAGTATTTT | CASSECGSGGANTQYF
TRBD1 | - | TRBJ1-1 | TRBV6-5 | TGTGCCAGCAGCGACAGGGGCGTGAACACTGAAGCTTTCTTT | CASSDRGVNTEAFF
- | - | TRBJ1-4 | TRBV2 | TGTGCCAGTAGGATTACCATCGGGGAAAAACTGTTTTTT | CASRITIGEKLFF
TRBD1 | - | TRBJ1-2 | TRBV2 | TGTGCCAGCAGAGGGACAGGGGGCGGTGGCTACACCTTC | CASRGTGGGGYTF
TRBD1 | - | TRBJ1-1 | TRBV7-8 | TGTGCCAGCAGCATGACAGGGGGGAACACTGAAGCTTTCTTT | CASSMTGGNTEAFF
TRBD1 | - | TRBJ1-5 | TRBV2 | TGTGCCAGCAGGGGAGGACAGGGCAATCAGCCCCAGCATTTT | CASRGGQGNQPQHF
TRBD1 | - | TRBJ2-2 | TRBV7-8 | TGTGCCAGCAGCTTAAACAGGGGATACACCGGGGAGCTGTTTTTT | CASSLNRGYTGELFF
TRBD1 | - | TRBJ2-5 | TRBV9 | TGTGCCAGCAGCGTAGAGGGACAGGGTGAAGAGACCCAGTACTTC | CASSVEGQGEETQYF
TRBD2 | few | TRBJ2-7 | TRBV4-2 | TGTGCCAGCAGCCAAGCCGCAGGACTAGCAAGGACCTACGAGCAGTACTTC | CASSQAAGLARTYEQYF
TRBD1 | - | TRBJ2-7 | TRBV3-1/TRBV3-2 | TGTGCCAGCAGACGACAGGGGGCGGACGAGCAGTACTTC | CASRRQGADEQYF
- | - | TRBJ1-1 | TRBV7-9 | TGTGCCAGCAGCTCACCCTTGGGGCGGCTGGACACTGAAGCTTTCTTT | CASSSPLGRLDTEAFF
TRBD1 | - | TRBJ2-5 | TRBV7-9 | TGTGCCAGCAGCTGGGGGACAGCCTGGGAGACCCAGTACTTC | CASSWGTAWETQYF
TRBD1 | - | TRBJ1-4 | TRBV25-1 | TGTGCCAGCAGTGGACGAAGGGACAGGTCCAATGAAAAACTGTTTTTT | CASSGRRDRSNEKLFF
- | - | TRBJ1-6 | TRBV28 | TGTGCCAGCAGTCGCAGGTTGCTCAGCTCCTATAATTCACCCCTCCACTTT | CASSRRLLSSYNSPLHF
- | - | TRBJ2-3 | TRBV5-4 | TGTGCCAGCAGGTGGGGTCTTACCAGGGATACAGATACGCAGTATTTT | CASRWGLTRDTDTQYF
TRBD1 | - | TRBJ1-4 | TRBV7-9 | TGTGCCAGCAGCCGGGACAGGGGATCGGAAAAACTGTTTTTT | CASSRDRGSEKLFF
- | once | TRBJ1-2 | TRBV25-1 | TGTGCCAGCAGTGAATTCACAGTATCAAATGGCTACACCTTC | CASSEFTVSNGYTF
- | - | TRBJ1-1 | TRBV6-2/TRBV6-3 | TGTGCCAGCAGTTACGTCGTTCCGAACACTGAAGCTTTCTTT | CASSYVVPNTEAFF
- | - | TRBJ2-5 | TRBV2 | TGTGCCAGCACCGAAGGAGGGCGAGAGACCCAGTACTTC | CASTEGGRETQYF
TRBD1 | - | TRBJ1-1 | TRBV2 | TGTGCCAGCGTCAGCGGGACAGGCCGTACTGAAGCTTTCTTT | CASVSGTGRTEAFF
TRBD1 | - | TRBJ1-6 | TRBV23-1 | TGCGCCAGCACCAGGACAGGGTTGCACTTT | CASTRTGLHF